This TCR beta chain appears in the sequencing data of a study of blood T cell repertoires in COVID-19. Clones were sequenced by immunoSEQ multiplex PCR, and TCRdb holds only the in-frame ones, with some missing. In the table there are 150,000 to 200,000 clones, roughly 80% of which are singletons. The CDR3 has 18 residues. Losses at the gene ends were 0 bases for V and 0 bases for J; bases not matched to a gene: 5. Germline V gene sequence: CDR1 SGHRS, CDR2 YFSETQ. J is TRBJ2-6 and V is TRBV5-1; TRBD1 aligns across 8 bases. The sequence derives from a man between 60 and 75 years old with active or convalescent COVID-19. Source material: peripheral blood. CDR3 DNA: TGCGCCAGCAGCTTGGTCGGGACAGGACCCTCTGGGGCCAACGTCCTGACTTTC. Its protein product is CASSLVGTGPSGANVLTF.